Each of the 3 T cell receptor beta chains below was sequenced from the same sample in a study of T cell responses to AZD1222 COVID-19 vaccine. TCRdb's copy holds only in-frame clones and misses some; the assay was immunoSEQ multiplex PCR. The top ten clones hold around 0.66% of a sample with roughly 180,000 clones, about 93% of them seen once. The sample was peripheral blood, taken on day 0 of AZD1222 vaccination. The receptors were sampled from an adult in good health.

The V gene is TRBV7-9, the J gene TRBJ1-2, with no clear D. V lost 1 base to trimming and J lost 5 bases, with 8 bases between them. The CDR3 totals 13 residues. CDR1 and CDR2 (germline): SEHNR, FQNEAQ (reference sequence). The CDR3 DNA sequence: TGTGCCAGCAGCTTAGAAGAAAGGTATGGCTACACCTTC. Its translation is CASSLEERYGYTF.

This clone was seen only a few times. As DNA, the CDR3 is TGCGCCAGCGGAGAGGGGAGCACAGATACGCAGTATTTT. This encodes CASGEGSTDTQYF. The V call is TRBV10-1, the J call TRBJ2-3, with D perhaps TRBD1 or TRBD2 (5 bases each). Germline V gene sequence: CDR1 WNHNN, CDR2 SYGVQD (reference sequence). V gave up 8 bases and J gave up 0 bases, with 9 bases separating them. The CDR3 length is 13 residues.

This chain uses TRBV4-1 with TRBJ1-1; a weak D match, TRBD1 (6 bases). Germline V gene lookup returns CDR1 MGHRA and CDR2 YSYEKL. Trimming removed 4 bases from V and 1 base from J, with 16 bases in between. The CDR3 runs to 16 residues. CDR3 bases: TGCGCCAGCAGCCTGCCCGGACAGATCGGGAACACTGAAGCTTTCTTT. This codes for CASSLPGQIGNTEAFF.